This paragraph covers one T cell receptor beta chain sequence. The sample holds a few counts of this clonotype. Its antigen is unknown. Per-base quality was not reported, and no clone a single base away is much larger than it. The sample is drawn from a study of identical twins (dated by TCRdb to the mid-2010s). General notes on the study: TCR alpha and beta repertoires from monozygotic twins, unrelated adults of various ages and cord blood were deep-sequenced to test whether fetal clonotypes persist. To rule out contamination, the twin experiments were replicated at different times with different library preparation protocols. Points the paper makes about the study in general: In monozygotic twins, out-of-frame TCR alpha sharing was systematically underestimated by recombination models, although the models agreed with sharing between unrelated individuals. Zero-insertion analyses could be partly confounded by invariant T cells such as MAIT and iNKT, although diverse VJ usage argued against such confounding for most clonotypes. Conclusions relied on cross-sectional statistical analysis, since the same donors could not be followed over many years. Abundant cord blood beta clonotypes carried fewer insertions; young adult naive repertoires showed a weaker similar trend, while memory repertoires showed none. Compared with coincidental sharing between unrelated individuals, out-of-frame TCR alpha sequences shared between twins had an excess of sequences with low generation probability. A weaker excess of twin sharing was found in beta out-of-frame sequences because the signal-to-noise ratio was lowered by fewer shared sequences.

The germline V gene provides CDR1 SGHVS and CDR2 FNYEAQ. The CDR3 numbers 15 residues from cysteine through phenylalanine. The kept DNA is CDR3 alone, 45 bases in frame from the first base. V is clipped by 4 bases and J by 3 bases, and the sequence between their germline boundaries is 16 bases long. All donors were healthy Caucasians. Three pairs of female monozygotic twins, all aged 18 to 29 years, made up the twin cohort. Peripheral blood mononuclear cells were the source from which RNA for the TCR libraries was isolated. Preparation of the library involved 5' RACE. Sequencing was performed on an Illumina HiSeq 2000. Template switching introduced a universal primer binding site; the final cDNA contained a unique molecular identifier, enabling accurate counting of TCR cDNA molecules. Specific primers in the conserved constant-segment region were used to synthesize first-strand cDNA for the TCR alpha and beta chains. Each cDNA library was double barcoded, with a SMART-Mk sample barcode plus Illumina barcodes, to control for contamination. TruSeq adapter sequences, together with Illumina sample barcodes, were added in two successive PCR steps. Sequencing of the TCR alpha and beta cDNA libraries was done on the Illumina HiSeq platform using custom primers. Per the source publication's procedure: Unique molecular identifiers were extracted from raw reads with MiGEC, and CDR3 positions were determined with MiXCR. For each individual, recombination models were inferred using an EM algorithm with the repgenHMM and IGoR tools. Shared clonotypes were analyzed with the tcR package in R, and sharing was normalized by the product of cloneset sizes. To study raw recombination without the effects of thymic and clonal selection, out-of-frame nonproductive sequences were analyzed. TCRdb took the public reads, trimmed them with fastp at Q25, ran MiXCR for clone calling and kept in-frame beta chains. Identical CDR3 protein sequences are pooled into one entry, listed with their most common genes and DNA. TCRdb, not the authors, supplied the V and J calls. The sample has 600,000 to 700,000 distinct CDR3 sequences on record, around 21% of them singletons. The top ten clones comprise approximately 4.5% of the sample.

The sample was also reused in another study, on T cells expressing NK-cell markers. That second publication adds: Three sorted T-cell subsets (CD3+CD56+NKG2C+, CD3+CD56+NKG2C- and CD3+CD56-NKG2C+) from under ten donors had their TCR beta-chain repertoires profiled. Among the eight sequenced donors, seven were HCMV-seropositive and one was HCMV-seronegative. To restrict sorting to alphabetaTCR-expressing T cells, an anti-gammadeltaTCR antibody was added in several experiments. In several donors, the dominant CD3+CD56+NKG2C+ clonotypes ranked among the top 10 CD8+ clonotypes, making up roughly 1.0-8% of CD8+ T cells. Those dominant clonotypes were again the most abundant among CD3+CD56-NKG2C+ cells in a handful of donors, at roughly 25-60.1%. Whether the expanded NKG2C-expressing T cell clones were specific for HCMV antigens was left unclear. The eight sequenced donors were randomly selected healthy volunteers, three men and five women. HCMV-specific IgG was detected in serum with a commercial ELISA kit to determine HCMV serostatus. For roughly 6 donors, bulk peripheral blood T-cell repertoires were also sequenced from unsorted PBMC. MIGEC was used to demultiplex reads and group the reads by UMI, and MiTCR was used to assemble and quantify clonotypes. Only TCR cDNA sequences supported by at least two reads were kept to exclude erroneous sequences. The tcR package was used for downstream repertoire analysis, and clonotypes were matched between fractions using CDR3 nucleotide sequence together with V segment. VDJmatch was used to annotate antigen specificity against VDJdb, with one amino acid substitution in CDR3 permitted.

The sequence joins TRBV7-6 to TRBJ2-7, with TRBD1 tentatively as D gene (6 bases match). This clonotype was obtained from a young woman in good health. The sample consisted of PBMCs. The DNA sequence is given as TGTGCCAGCAGCTCCCGGGACACCTCCCTCTACGAGCAGTACTTC. It translates to CASSSRDTSLYEQYF.